This T cell receptor beta chain was identified in a study of shared clonotypes between healthy human individuals. The V gene's germline CDR1 is MGHDK and CDR2 SYGVNS. The CDR3 runs to 14 residues. The V end lost 5 bases, the J end lost 0 bases, and 8 bases lay between the germline ends. Template amounts of around 310 ng DNA, 25,000 to 30,000 T cell genomes, were employed in unsorted PBMC replicate PCRs. Using immunoSEQ multiplex PCR, the repertoire was profiled, and TCRdb retains in-frame clones only, with some absent. The sample lists about 450,000 clones, 70% to 80% seen once, with approximately 13% in the top ten.

V is TRBV25-1 and J is TRBJ1-5, with D unclear. The TCR was taken from a woman aged 40 to 50 in good health. Some clones in this sample may be carry-over from other donors' samples. Source material: PBMCs. The CDR3 bases are TGTGCCAGCAGTCGGAGTAATAGCAATCAGCCCCAGCATTTT. Translated: CASSRSNSNQPQHF.